One sample yielded the 13 T cell receptor beta chains listed below, sequenced in a study of T-cell reconstitution after alpha-beta-depleted transplantation in children. Library preparation (for TCRbeta) was performed with unique molecular identifiers. One entry per CDR3 protein results from TCRdb running MiXCR on the PCR reads. This sample has about 980,000 distinct CDR3 sequences, with about 31% found just once. The sequencing used PBMCs, mostly from graft donor cells, collected 360 days after TCRalphabeta/CD19-depleted stem cell transplant. These receptor sequences come from a boy in the first two years of life who had a stem cell transplant for SCID, so the T cells may come from the graft donor.

This clonotype was recorded many times. The CDR3 DNA sequence: TGTGCCAGCAGCCGCGGGATGAACACTGAAGCTTTCTTT. Protein: CASSRGMNTEAFF. The gene calls are TRBV5-8 and TRBJ1-1; no firm D call. Trimming removed 4 bases at V and 0 bases at J, with 7 bases between. This CDR3 is 13 amino acids long. Per germline, CDR1 SGHTS and CDR2 YDEGEE.

The V gene is TRBV12-3 or TRBV12-4, the J gene TRBJ1-2; a weak D match, TRBD1 (6 bases). V dropped 5 bases and J dropped 3 bases, with 16 bases sitting between them. The CDR3 contains 15 residues. The CDR3 region has the DNA TGTGCCAGCAGTCAACCCGGGACATCAGACTATGGCTACACCTTC. It yields the protein CASSQPGTSDYGYTF.

This rearrangement joins TRBV4-3 to TRBJ2-7, with D hard to call. Germline CDR1 is LGHNA and CDR2 is YSLEER. The CDR3 has 17 residues. V lost 0 bases, J lost 0 bases, and 15 bases lay in between. Here the CDR3 DNA reads TGCGCCAGCAGCCAAGATCGCGAGACCGAGAGCTCCTACGAGCAGTACTTC. It is translated as CASSQDRETESSYEQYF.

CDR3 in amino acids: CASSPGPGTSTDTQYF. The CDR3 bases are TGCGCCAGCAGCCCAGGTCCGGGGACTAGCACAGATACGCAGTATTTT. The J gene is TRBJ2-3, the V gene TRBV5-1, with D maybe TRBD2 (6 bases). The CDR3 has 16 residues. Between the trimmed V and J ends, which lost 4 bases and 0 bases, there was a span of 15 bases. Germline-derived CDR1 and CDR2 are SGHRS and YFSETQ. Complete variable domain (other parts from reference TRBV5-1 and TRBJ2-3): KAGVTQTPRYLIKTRGQQVTLSCSPISGHRSVSWYQQTPGQGLQFLFEYFSETQRNKGNFPGRFSGRQFSNSRSEMNVSTLELGDSALYLCASSPGPGTSTDTQYFGPGTRLTVL.

The chain uses TRBV4-1 and TRBJ1-1; TRBD1 aligns across 8 bases. This CDR3 region has 15 residues. The V gene's germline CDR1 is MGHRA and CDR2 YSYEKL. V lost 2 bases, J lost 5 bases, and 7 bases stayed unmatched. The CDR3 nucleotides are TGCGCCAGCAGCCAATCTGCAGGGGGCATTACTGAAGCTTTCTTT. It encodes CASSQSAGGITEAFF.

The J gene is TRBJ1-2, the V gene TRBV10-3; no clear D. Trimming stripped 2 bases from V and 4 bases from J, with 8 bases between. CDR1 is ENHRY, CDR2 SYGVKD, per germline. The CDR3 has 13 residues. The CDR3 spells CAISENTRYGYTF. The DNA for the CDR3 is TGTGCCATCAGTGAGAATACGCGCTATGGCTACACCTTC.

This clonotype was found a few times. The chain links TRBV9 to TRBJ1-1; tentatively, D is TRBD1 (5 bases). The CDR3 totals 15 residues. Germline loops: CDR1 SGDLS, CDR2 YYNGEE. Trimming left V 2 bases short and J 4 bases short, with 15 bases between. The CDR3 region is CASSVAPGGGTEAFF. The CDR3, as DNA: TGTGCCAGCAGCGTGGCCCCCGGGGGAGGCACTGAAGCTTTCTTT.

The chain recombines TRBV13 with TRBJ1-1; unclear D gene. The CDR3 spans 14 residues. CDR1 and CDR2 (germline): PRHDT, FYEKMQ (reference sequence). V gave up 2 bases and J gave up 5 bases, with 12 bases separating them. For the CDR3, the DNA is TGTGCCAGCAGCTTATCGATAAGGGTGACTGAAGCTTTCTTT. Translation: CASSLSIRVTEAFF.

The chain joins TRBV30 to TRBJ2-6; either TRBD1 or TRBD2 may supply D (5 bases each). The length of the CDR3 is 18 residues. CDR1 is GTSNPN and CDR2 is SVGIG in the germline V gene (reference sequence). The V end was cut by 0 bases, the J end by 3 bases, with 18 bases between. The CDR3 spells CAWSVPLLGVDGANVLTF. The DNA for the CDR3 is TGTGCCTGGAGTGTGCCGTTGTTGGGGGTGGATGGGGCCAACGTCCTGACTTTC. Looking up the rest from reference TRBV30 and TRBJ2-6 gives the full variable domain: SQTIHQWPATLVQPVGSPLSLECTVEGTSNPNLYWYRQAAGRGLQLLFYSVGIGQISSEVPQNLSASRPQDRQFILSSKKLLLSDSGFYLCAWSVPLLGVDGANVLTFGAGSRLTVL.

In its sample, this clonotype was seen a few times. The chain links TRBV20-1 to TRBJ2-2; maybe TRBD1 (7 bases). Trimming took off 6 bases at V and 7 bases at J, with 21 bases between the two ends. CDR1 is DFQATT, CDR2 SNEGSKA, per germline (reference sequence). This CDR3 has 15 residues. The CDR3: CSARGVLGVSGELFF. In nucleotides, the CDR3 is TGCAGTGCCAGGGGGGTGCTGGGGGTTAGCGGGGAGCTGTTTTTT.

The chain is built from TRBV12-3 or TRBV12-4 and TRBJ2-7; no clear D gene. Trimming took off 6 bases at V and 5 bases at J, with 11 bases between the two ends. The CDR3 contains 12 residues. The CDR3 region is CASSPMGHEQYF. In DNA form, the CDR3 reads TGTGCCAGCAGCCCGATGGGCCACGAGCAGTACTTC.

At least ten counts were recorded for this clonotype. The chain has TRBV9 and TRBJ1-4; a possible D gene is TRBD1 (5 bases). The ends were cut back, 4 bases at V and 0 bases at J, with 13 bases in the middle. The germline gives CDR1 SGDLS, CDR2 YYNGEE. The CDR3 has 16 residues. CDR3 loop: CASSPRGGTTNEKLFF. The CDR3, as DNA: TGTGCCAGCAGCCCCCGGGGGGGGACAACTAATGAAAAACTGTTTTTT. Filled out from reference TRBV9 and TRBJ1-4, the complete variable domain reads DSGVTQTPKHLITATGQRVTLRCSPRSGDLSVYWYQQSLDQGLQFLIQYYNGEERAKGNILERFSAQQFPDLHSELNLSSLELGDSALYFCASSPRGGTTNEKLFFGSGTQLSVL.

V usage is TRBV4-1 and J usage is TRBJ1-2; D is unresolved. This CDR3 has 13 amino acids. Trimming left V 2 bases short and J 2 bases short, with 6 bases between. Germline CDR1 reads MGHRA; CDR2 reads YSYEKL. This chain's CDR3 is CASSQWFNYGYTF. The CDR3 DNA sequence: TGCGCCAGCAGCCAATGGTTCAACTATGGCTACACCTTC.